Following are 7 T cell receptor beta chains from one sample sequenced in a study of blood T cell repertoires in COVID-19 (dated by TCRdb to the early 2020s). Library generation was performed with the immunoSEQ multiplex PCR assay. The table comes from immuneACCESS by way of TCRdb, which keeps in-frame sequences with V and J called. Part of the clones is missing from these tables; in studies checked, under half for an unresolved V gene and the rest for unknown reasons. This sample gives tens of thousands of clones in total; roughly 81% of them show up just once. The ten top clones hold approximately 14% of the sample. Source material: peripheral blood. These receptors were taken from a man older than 75 with acute or convalescent COVID-19.

This chain joins TRBV2 and TRBJ1-2, with 7 bases that match TRBD1. The ends lost 1 base at V and 8 bases at J; junction bases unmatched: 13. The CDR3 covers 16 residues. The germline gives CDR1 SNHLY, CDR2 FYNNEI. The CDR3 nucleotides read TGTGCCAGCAGTGAAGTGGGCGGATCAGGGGGTAAAGGCTACACCTTC. This gives the protein CASSEVGGSGGKGYTF.

V usage is TRBV10-3 and J usage is TRBJ1-1; no clear D. The CDR3 length is 13 residues. V was clipped by 6 bases and J by 0 bases, with 8 bases between them. The germline gives CDR1 ENHRY, CDR2 SYGVKD. The CDR3 nucleotides read TGTGCCATCAGGCCGGGGATGAACACTGAAGCTTTCTTT. Its translation: CAIRPGMNTEAFF.

The chain carries TRBV9 and TRBJ1-4; 7 bases agree with TRBD1. The trim removed 5 bases at V and 4 bases at J, leaving 5 bases unmatched. The germline V gene encodes CDR1 SGDLS and CDR2 YYNGEE. There are 14 residues in the CDR3. CDR3 sequence reads: CASSPRGDNEKLFF. The CDR3 bases are TGTGCCAGCAGTCCCAGGGGGGATAATGAAAAACTGTTTTTT. Looking up the rest from reference TRBV9 and TRBJ1-4 gives the full variable domain: DSGVTQTPKHLITATGQRVTLRCSPRSGDLSVYWYQQSLDQGLQFLIQYYNGEERAKGNILERFSAQQFPDLHSELNLSSLELGDSALYFCASSPRGDNEKLFFGSGTQLSVL.

This chain uses TRBV27 with TRBJ2-3; TRBD2 might be the D (5 bases). Trimming removed 5 bases from V and 10 bases from J, with 16 bases in between. This CDR3 is 13 amino acids long. Germline V gene data show CDR1 as MNHEY and CDR2 as SMNVEV (reference sequence). The CDR3 sequence is CASSPKSRVPQYF. In nucleotides, the CDR3 is TGTGCCAGCAGTCCCAAATCGAGGGTCCCGCAGTATTTT.

This rearrangement joins TRBV4-3 to TRBJ2-1, with TRBD1 matching over 9 bases. CDR1 is LGHNA and CDR2 is YSLEER in the germline V gene. This CDR3 is built from 18 residues. V shed 3 bases and J 7 bases; nucleotides not matched to a gene: 16. The CDR3 loop reads CASSHPGTGIWRANEQFF. In nucleotides, the CDR3 is TGCGCCAGCAGCCACCCCGGGACAGGGATTTGGCGGGCGAATGAGCAGTTCTTC.

This chain joins TRBV2 and TRBJ1-2, with D possibly being TRBD1 (5 bases). The V end lost 6 bases, the J end lost 4 bases, and 18 bases lay between the germline ends. CDR1 and CDR2 from the germline V gene are SNHLY and FYNNEI. The CDR3 runs 15 residues. CDR3 DNA sequence: TGTGCCAGCAGGGACCAATCGGGGGTGGGCTATGGCTACACCTTC. It codes for CASRDQSGVGYGYTF.

This clone was counted a single time. The CDR3 DNA follows: TGTGCCAGCTCACAAAGGACAGCCTACGAGCAGTACTTC. This codes for CASSQRTAYEQYF. The chain employs TRBV18 and TRBJ2-7, with a weak D call TRBD1 (6 bases). From germline, CDR1 is KGHSH and CDR2 LQKENI. Trimming removed 4 bases at V and 2 bases at J, with 9 bases between. CDR3 length equals 13 residues.